This entry concerns a single T cell receptor beta chain. No antigen is known for it. Trimming left V 8 bases short and J 2 bases short, with 16 bases between. Germline CDR1 reads SGHVS; CDR2 reads FQNEAQ. This CDR3 has 14 amino acids. Clones were read by immunoSEQ multiplex PCR, and TCRdb kept only the in-frame ones, dropping some. The sample consists of tens of thousands of clones, 80% to 95% of them appearing once. This record comes from a study of a mutant IDH1 vaccine in newly diagnosed glioma. The wider study: Patients had received radiotherapy, temozolomide, or both previously, most receiving both.

Notes on the study in general: Pseudoprogression seemingly bore no relation to changes in top peripheral T cell clonotypes. Vaccine-induced immune responses were detected in around 92% of patients.

Time point indicated: baseline, week 1 (first vaccination visit). Treatment indicated: pre-vaccination baseline after standard-of-care therapy. The source of this sequence is a man aged 45-65 years with glioma. The rearrangement joins TRBV7-8 to TRBJ2-7, with D perhaps TRBD2 (5 bases). Specimen: PBMCs, collected from a glioma patient treated with radiotherapy, temozolomide or both. CDR3 in amino acids: CASVPGYGPYEQYF. The CDR3 nucleotides are TGTGCCAGCGTCCCGGGGTATGGCCCCTACGAGCAGTACTTC.